Below are 8 T cell receptor beta chains sequenced from a single sample in a study of monozygotic twins with inflammatory bowel disease. TCRdb reprocessed the 5' RACE reads and reports one entry per CDR3 protein, with no DNA. The sample yields a few hundred thousand distinct CDR3 sequences, of which the top ten take up just over 2.5%. The sequencing sample was made of blood. The receptor source for this set is a human donor with ulcerative colitis or Crohn's disease, or a healthy co-twin of an affected twin (not recorded which).

This rearrangement joins TRBV2 to TRBJ2-1; TCRdb's D gene call, TRBD2, goes unchecked for lack of DNA. Germline assignment: CDR1 SNHLY and CDR2 FYNNEI. This CDR3 has 17 residues. CDR3 loop: CASSEGGGLAGRYEQFF.

This sequence joins TRBV24-1 and TRBJ2-1; TCRdb lists TRBD1, though no DNA is available to test this call. Germline loops: CDR1 KGHDR, CDR2 SFDVKD. The CDR3 is made up of 15 amino acids. CDR3 loop: CATSETRQGANEQFF.

CDR3 region: CASSLAWSGGTDTQYF. V gene TRBV11-1 combines with J gene TRBJ2-3; TCRdb gives TRBD2 as the D gene, but with no DNA this cannot be confirmed. Germline V lookup: CDR1 SGHAT, CDR2 FQDESV (reference sequence). The CDR3 consists of 16 residues.

The J gene is TRBJ2-5, the V gene TRBV11-2. The germline V gene has CDR1 SGHAT and CDR2 FQNNGV. The CDR3 is made up of 12 amino acids. CDR3: CASSLDMETQYF.

This chain uses TRBV2 with TRBJ2-1; the TCRdb D gene call, TRBD1, has no DNA to confirm it. Germline V gives CDR1 SNHLY, CDR2 FYNNEI. This CDR3 is built from 19 residues. The chain's CDR3 is CASSELGAARASSYNEQFF.

The V call is TRBV7-2, the J call TRBJ2-1; TCRdb's D call of TRBD1 is untestable without DNA. The CDR3 has 14 amino acids. Germline V gene lookup returns CDR1 SGHTA and CDR2 FQGNSA. CDR3: CASSLARGFSEQFF.

The genes are TRBV5-4 and TRBJ2-3. This CDR3 comprises 16 residues. Germline CDR1 and CDR2: SGHNT and YYREEE (reference sequence). The CDR3 spells CASSLDLGLGTDTQYF. Drawing the rest from reference TRBV5-4 and TRBJ2-3, the complete variable domain is ETGVTQSPTHLIKTRGQQVTLRCSSQSGHNTVSWYQQALGQGPQFIFQYYREEENGRGNFPPRFSGLQFPNYSSELNVNALELDDSALYLCASSLDLGLGTDTQYFGPGTRLTVL.

The J gene is TRBJ2-7, the V gene TRBV28; no DNA is available, so the TRBD1 call from TCRdb remains unchecked. CDR1 and CDR2 from the germline V gene are MDHEN and SYDVKM. This CDR3 is built from 13 residues. The CDR3 sequence is CASNLVDSYEQYF.